This T cell receptor beta chain came from a study of T cells after yellow fever vaccination (dated by TCRdb to the late 2010s). Study-wide context: The SMART-Seq v4 Ultra Low Input RNA kit was used to prepare libraries from fractions with low cell numbers. To follow T-cell clones before and after both primary and booster YFV17D yellow fever vaccination, bulk TCR alpha and beta repertoires underwent longitudinal sequencing. Two healthy male donors made up the cohort, one aged 18 to 30 years and the other aged 30 to 39 years. Blood was collected at multiple timepoints before and after primary and secondary immunization, and bulk PBMC replicates and cell subsets were isolated.

Broader findings and caveats from the paper: Most clones expanded after primary vaccination were re-detected after the booster (96% of CD4 and about 88% of CD8), suggesting broad memory maintenance. Computational filtering was needed because FACS-sorted repertoires could contain abundant contaminating clonotypes from the bulk population. The secondary T-cell response was found to be weaker but faster than the primary response, with a peak reached on day 5 rather than on day 15. Only a couple of donors were included in the study, so the extent to which the findings can be generalized is limited. A small share of clonotypes was detected in both CD4 and CD8 compartments, with the overlap likely arising from convergent recombination.

The meaning of the sample's treatment or condition label: live attenuated yellow fever vaccine strain. At each blood-draw timepoint, two biological replicates of bulk PBMCs were obtained. A standard Ficoll-Paque protocol was used to isolate PBMCs from peripheral blood. TriZol was used to extract RNA from bulk PBMCs, CD4 and CD8 fractions, and dextramer-positive and dextramer-negative fractions. Between the V and J ends, shortened by 5 bases and 4 bases respectively, the junction contains 21 bases. From cysteine to phenylalanine, the CDR3 is 17 amino acids long. The DNA shown is the 51-base CDR3, in frame from base 1. The germline V gene (reference sequence) gives CDR1 as SGHAT and CDR2 as FQDESV. Details on this clonotype: No antigen is known for it. Base-call qualities are not available, and no considerably larger clone is one nucleotide away.

Synthesis of TCR cDNA relied on 5'RACE template switching, a step that introduced a universal primer site along with unique molecular identifiers. cDNA synthesis was primed from both the TCR alpha and TCR beta constant segments. Library amplification used two PCR steps, and the second PCR step added sample barcodes and sequencing adapters. Sequencing of libraries was done on Illumina HiSeq 2500 (2x100 bp) or NovaSeq (2x150 bp). The authors' pipeline ran thus. MIGEC handled demultiplexing of reads and collapsing into UMI consensus sequences, while MiXCR performed V(D)J alignment. Vaccine-responding clonotypes were defined with edgeR using replicate PBMC samples, requiring FDR below 0.01 and a log2 fold change above 5 up to day 15. Each bulk clonotype was labeled CD4 or CD8 based on which sequenced repertoire, CD4 or CD8, contained the clonotype at higher abundance. TCRdb reran the public reads through fastp at Q25 and MiXCR, keeping productive beta chains. Rows are combined by CDR3 protein, so each entry shows the most common genes and DNA. TCRdb assigned the V and J calls; the authors' analysis was not used. The sample data list a few hundred thousand distinct CDR3 sequences, and roughly 6.8% of these were observed just once. The ten largest account for roughly a sixth of the sample.

The chain is assembled from TRBV11-1 and TRBJ2-1, and possibly TRBD2, on 5 matching bases. This material consisted of PBMCs, taken roughly 46 days after the first yellow fever vaccination. The clonotype was recovered from a man aged 18 to 30 who received the YFV17D yellow fever vaccine. The CDR3 region reads CASSGPWGASRYNEQFF. The DNA sequence is as follows: TGTGCCAGCAGCGGGCCCTGGGGAGCGAGCCGTTACAATGAGCAGTTCTTC.